This T cell receptor (beta chain) is from a study of blood T cell repertoires in COVID-19. Study details: Acute and convalescent COVID-19 specimens originated in the United States, Italy and Spain. PBMCs, B-cell-depleted T cells, or T cells provided the cDNA or gDNA that made up the material.

Germline CDR1 reads SGHNT; CDR2 reads YENEEA. The J segment lost 4 bases and the V segment lost 0 bases, leaving 2 bases of the junction unmatched. This CDR3 is 16 amino acids long. Per the original methods: The assay estimated nucleated cells by amplifying reference gene primers. Only in-frame clones appear in the TCRdb table, and some are missing; sequencing was by immunoSEQ multiplex PCR. V and J calls plus clone size are reproduced from that table; the DNA served to infer D and trimming. Of 110,000 or so clones listed, roughly 79% are singletons. This sequence originates from a woman aged 70-85 years with acute or convalescent COVID-19. Input material: peripheral blood. V usage is TRBV11-3 and J usage is TRBJ2-1, with TRBD2 matching 11 bases. The CDR3 spells CASSLETSGGYNEQFF. The DNA of the CDR3 is TGTGCCAGCAGCTTAGAAACTAGCGGGGGTTACAATGAGCAGTTCTTC. The variable domain in full, with the rest retrieved from reference TRBV11-3 and TRBJ2-1, is EAGVVQSPRYKIIEKKQPVAFWCNPISGHNTLYWYLQNLGQGPELLIRYENEEAVDDSQLPKDRFSAERLKGVDSTLKIQPAELGDSAVYLCASSLETSGGYNEQFFGPGTRLTVL.